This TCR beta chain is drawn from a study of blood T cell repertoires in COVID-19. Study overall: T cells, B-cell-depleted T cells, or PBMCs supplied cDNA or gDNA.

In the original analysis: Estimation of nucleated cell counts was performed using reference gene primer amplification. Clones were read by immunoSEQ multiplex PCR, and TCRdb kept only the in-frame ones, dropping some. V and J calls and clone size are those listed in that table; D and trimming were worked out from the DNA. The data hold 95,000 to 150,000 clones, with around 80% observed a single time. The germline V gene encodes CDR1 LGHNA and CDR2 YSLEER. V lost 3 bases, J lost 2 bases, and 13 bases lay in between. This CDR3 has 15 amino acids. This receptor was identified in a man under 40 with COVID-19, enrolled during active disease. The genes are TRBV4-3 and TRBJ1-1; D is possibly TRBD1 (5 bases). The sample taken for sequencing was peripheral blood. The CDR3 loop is CASSQREGSNTEAFF. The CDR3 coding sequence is TGCGCCAGCAGCCAGAGGGAGGGGTCTAACACTGAAGCTTTCTTT.